One sample yielded the 13 T cell receptor beta chains listed below, sequenced in a study of OX40 agonist ivuxolimab in advanced cancers. Library creation used the immunoSEQ multiplex PCR assay. The source is immuneACCESS, and TCRdb retained only in-frame sequences with V and J called. Part of the clones is not carried over; for the studies checked, unresolved V genes explain less than half of this, and the remainder is unexplained. This sample is represented by more than 85,000 clones; more than 70% of them were singletons. The top ten hold about 0.28% of the sample. Sequences were derived from CD4+ or CD8+ T cells sorted from blood, sampled in a trial of the OX40 agonist ivuxolimab. The receptors here all came from an adult with an advanced solid tumor such as melanoma, head and neck, liver or kidney cancer.

The V and J genes are TRBV5-4 and TRBJ2-5; 7 bases match TRBD2. The CDR3 extends over 14 amino acids. V was clipped by 6 bases and J by 0 bases; unmatched bases: 5. Germline V gene sequence: CDR1 SGHNT, CDR2 YYREEE (reference sequence). CDR3 sequence: CASTPRGDQETQYF. The CDR3 region has the DNA TGTGCCAGCACTCCCCGGGGGGACCAAGAGACCCAGTACTTC. The variable domain in full, with the rest retrieved from reference TRBV5-4 and TRBJ2-5, is ETGVTQSPTHLIKTRGQQVTLRCSSQSGHNTVSWYQQALGQGPQFIFQYYREEENGRGNFPPRFSGLQFPNYSSELNVNALELDDSALYLCASTPRGDQETQYFGPGTRLLVL.

The rearrangement joins TRBV7-2 to TRBJ1-1; D gene uncertain. CDR3 length: 15 residues. Trimming pared 3 bases from V and 2 bases from J, leaving 13 bases between. The V gene's germline CDR1 is SGHTA and CDR2 FQGNSA. The CDR3 loop is CASSFLPVGNTEAFF. Here the CDR3 DNA reads TGTGCCAGCAGCTTTTTGCCGGTGGGAAACACTGAAGCTTTCTTT.

The V gene is TRBV19, the J gene TRBJ2-1; D remains ambiguous. The CDR3 is 11 residues long. Germline lookup yields CDR1 LNHDA and CDR2 SQIVND (reference sequence). The V and J ends lost 6 bases and 7 bases respectively, with 7 bases between them. The CDR3 DNA reads TGTGCCAGTAGCCGCTCTAATGAGCAGTTCTTC. It translates to CASSRSNEQFF. Drawing the rest from reference TRBV19 and TRBJ2-1, the complete variable domain is DGGITQSPKYLFRKEGQNVTLSCEQNLNHDAMYWYRQDPGQGLRLIYYSQIVNDFQKGDIAEGYSVSREKKESFPLTVTSAQKNPTAFYLCASSRSNEQFFGPGTRLTVL.

This CDR3 reads CASSLNTGAYGYTF. The CDR3, as DNA: TGTGCCAGCAGCTTAAATACAGGGGCGTATGGCTACACCTTC. The chain couples TRBV7-2 to TRBJ1-2, with TRBD1 matching over 7 bases. The germline V gene encodes CDR1 SGHTA and CDR2 FQGNSA. V shed 2 bases and J 5 bases; nucleotides not matched to a gene: 5. The length of the CDR3 is 14 residues.

The CDR3 sequence is CAWSKNLNRVDNQPQHF. Here the CDR3 DNA reads TGTGCCTGGAGTAAAAACCTAAACAGGGTAGACAATCAGCCCCAGCATTTT. The J gene is TRBJ1-5, the V gene TRBV30; tentative D call: TRBD1 (6 bases). This CDR3 region has 17 residues. V lost 2 bases to trimming and J lost 3 bases, with 20 bases between them. CDR1 GTSNPN and CDR2 SVGIG come from the germline V gene (reference sequence).

This sequence joins TRBV29-1 and TRBJ1-3; D is perhaps TRBD1 (6 bases). The CDR3 covers 16 residues. CDR1 is SQVTM and CDR2 is ANQGSEA in the germline V gene. The germline V and J ends were trimmed by 3 bases and 3 bases, with 18 bases remaining between them. The CDR3 nucleotides are TGCAGCGTTGATCTGTTAACTGGGGGCAATGGAAACACCATATATTTT. It specifies CSVDLLTGGNGNTIYF. The full variable domain, its missing parts supplied by reference TRBV29-1 and TRBJ1-3, is SAVISQKPSRDICQRGTSLTIQCQVDSQVTMMFWYRQQPGQSLTLIATANQGSEATYESGFVIDKFPISRPNLTFSTLTVSNMSPEDSSIYLCSVDLLTGGNGNTIYFGEGSWLTVV.

The V call is TRBV6-5, the J call TRBJ2-7, with 9 bases fitting TRBD1. There are 14 residues in the CDR3. Trimming removed 4 bases from V and 6 bases from J; junction bases left unmatched: 7. Germline lookup yields CDR1 MNHEY and CDR2 SVGAGI. Written as DNA, the CDR3 is TGTGCCAGCAGTTTCGGACAGGGGTTCGGCGAGCAGTACTTC. This gives the protein CASSFGQGFGEQYF.

J is TRBJ1-1 and V is TRBV5-1, with a tentative D call TRBD1 (6 bases). Germline CDR1 reads SGHRS; CDR2 reads YFSETQ. CDR3 size: 14 residues. Trimming pared 0 bases from V and 5 bases from J, leaving 11 bases between. CDR3 DNA sequence: TGCGCCAGCAGCTTGGGACCAGGGGAAACTGAAGCTTTCTTT. It specifies CASSLGPGETEAFF.

The chain uses TRBV27 and TRBJ1-5; D ambiguous. Trimming pared 7 bases from V and 4 bases from J, leaving 11 bases between. This CDR3 contains 13 residues. Germline values: CDR1 MNHEY, CDR2 SMNVEV (reference sequence). This chain's CDR3 is CASTPLGNQPQHF. CDR3 coding DNA: TGTGCCAGCACTCCCCTGGGGAATCAGCCCCAGCATTTT.

The gene calls are TRBV9 and TRBJ1-6, with D uncertain. The CDR3 has 12 amino acids. V lost 3 bases, J lost 5 bases, and 3 bases lay in between. The germline CDR1 and CDR2 sequences are SGDLS and YYNGEE. CDR3 loop: CASSADNSPLHF. DNA for the CDR3: TGTGCCAGCAGCGCCGATAATTCACCCCTCCACTTT.

This clone was counted a single time. The CDR3 spells CASSLGTGDTYSNQPQHF. The CDR3 DNA reads TGTGCCAGCAGCCTAGGGACAGGAGACACCTATAGCAATCAGCCCCAGCATTTT. This sequence joins TRBV5-4 and TRBJ1-5; TRBD1 agrees at 8 bases. Trimming took 4 bases from V and 0 from J; bases not matched to a gene: 12. This CDR3 is 18 amino acids long. Germline V lookup: CDR1 SGHNT, CDR2 YYREEE (reference sequence).

Details on this clone: A junction end diverges from the germline sequence, so it may reflect a read error. The V and J genes are TRBV28 and TRBJ1-5; D possibly corresponds to TRBD1 (5 bases). The CDR3 extends over 12 amino acids. Germline V gives CDR1 MDHEN, CDR2 SYDVKM. The CDR3 DNA reads TGTGCCAGCAGACTTGGAGCCGGGACGATTGGTTTT. The encoded protein is CASRLGAGTIGF.

The rearrangement uses TRBV4-1 and TRBJ1-2; possible D gene TRBD1, 6 bases. The CDR3 has 16 residues. Germline CDR1 and CDR2: MGHRA and YSYEKL. V was pared by 0 bases and J by 4 bases, with 15 bases between. CDR3 nucleotides: TGCGCCAGCAGCCAAGATGCCCCTGGACAGACCTATGGCTACACCTTC. It encodes CASSQDAPGQTYGYTF.